This record covers a single T cell receptor (beta chain). Its antigen is not identified. The data originate from a study of cytomegalovirus exposure and HLA in healthy donors. Turning to the study itself: It was reported in a later analysis that the same platform had been used for the 90 to 150 validation repertoires as for the roughly 650 first-cohort repertoires.

V lost 7 bases to trimming and J lost 7 bases, with 15 bases between them. CDR1 and CDR2 from the germline V gene are SGDLS and YYNGEE. This CDR3 has 12 residues. Study outcomes and limitations: Most TCR sequences proved rare, with some public TCRs found in many donors. Among TCR beta chains, those listed as cytomegalovirus-associated numbered some 160. Confirmation was obtained in vitro that three CMV-associated chains are specific for CMV antigens.

Profiling relied on immunoSEQ multiplex PCR, and the TCRdb table lists in-frame clones only, not all of them. Among more than 85,000 clones listed, around 96% were seen once. This receptor was obtained from a young woman in good health and CMV-seronegative. The chain uses TRBV9 and TRBJ2-7; weak D call: TRBD2 (7 bases). Sequences were obtained from PBMCs. As DNA, the CDR3 is TGTGCCAGCCGGGGGGCCGGGGGTGAGCAGTACTTC. Translating gives CASRGAGGEQYF. The whole variable domain, remainder taken from reference TRBV9 and TRBJ2-7, is DSGVTQTPKHLITATGQRVTLRCSPRSGDLSVYWYQQSLDQGLQFLIQYYNGEERAKGNILERFSAQQFPDLHSELNLSSLELGDSALYFCASRGAGGEQYFGPGTRLTVT.